These 13 T cell receptor beta chains were all obtained from the same sample, sequenced in a study of CD8+ T cells in alopecia areata. TCR sequencing used cDNA made by reverse transcription of extracted RNA. The repertoire was sequenced with immunoSEQ multiplex PCR; TCRdb's copy has only in-frame clones and lacks some. Of about 64,000 clones in the sample, 44% were seen once. The material sequenced was NKG2D-low CD8+ T cells sorted from blood. These receptors were collected from a human donor with alopecia areata.

Only a few counts were recorded for this clone. The chain links TRBV10-3 to TRBJ2-3; TRBD2 agrees at 9 bases. The CDR3 is made up of 16 amino acids. J was trimmed by 2 bases and V by 2 bases; bases with no gene match: 5. Germline V CDR1 and CDR2: ENHRY, SYGVKD. The CDR3 bases are TGTGCCATCAGTGAGGGGACTAGCTCCACCACAGATACGCAGTATTTT. As protein: CAISEGTSSTTDTQYF.

This clone was seen a handful of times. V usage is TRBV7-9 and J usage is TRBJ2-1; the D is unclear. Trimming shortened V by 5 bases and J by 2 bases, and 22 bases separated the two germline ends. Germline assignment: CDR1 SEHNR and CDR2 FQNEAQ (reference sequence). The CDR3 is 18 amino acids. The CDR3 sequence: CASSPKTPTPPAYNEQFF. DNA of the CDR3: TGTGCCAGCAGCCCAAAGACCCCGACACCCCCTGCCTACAATGAGCAGTTCTTC.

The rearrangement joins TRBV2 to TRBJ2-2; 9 bases match TRBD1. Per germline, CDR1 SNHLY and CDR2 FYNNEI. J lost 5 bases, V lost 9 bases, and 7 bases had no gene match. The CDR3 sequence is 14 residues long. CDR3 in amino acids: CARADRGRTGELFF. The CDR3 DNA reads as TGTGCCAGGGCGGACAGGGGTCGAACCGGGGAGCTGTTTTTT. The full variable domain, its missing parts supplied by reference TRBV2 and TRBJ2-2, is EPEVTQTPSHQVTQMGQEVILRCVPISNHLYFYWYRQILGQKVEFLVSFYNNEISEKSEIFDDQFSVERPDGSNFTLKIRSTKLEDSAMYFCARADRGRTGELFFGEGSRLTVL.

This clone was counted between two and nine times. The chain has TRBV7-9 and TRBJ2-7; tentatively, D is TRBD1 (6 bases). V lost 4 bases and J lost 1, with 11 bases in between. This CDR3 is built from 14 residues. Germline V gene data show CDR1 as SEHNR and CDR2 as FQNEAQ (reference sequence). CDR3 loop: CASSSGTNSYEQYF. CDR3 coding DNA: TGTGCCAGCAGCTCCGGGACAAATTCCTACGAGCAGTACTTC. Together with reference TRBV7-9 and TRBJ2-7, the CDR3 gives the full variable domain: DTGVSQNPRHKITKRGQNVTFRCDPISEHNRLYWYRQTLGQGPEFLTYFQNEAQLEKSRLLSDRFSAERPKGSFSTLEIQRTEQGDSAMYLCASSSGTNSYEQYFGPGTRLTVT.

The chain recombines TRBV27 with TRBJ1-1; D is unclear. The germline V and J ends were trimmed by 4 bases and 1 base, with 10 bases remaining between them. Germline CDR1 MNHEY, CDR2 SMNVEV (reference sequence). The CDR3 covers 14 residues. CDR3 loop: CASSSSGSNTEAFF. In DNA form, the CDR3 reads TGTGCCAGCAGTTCCTCTGGCTCGAACACTGAAGCTTTCTTT.

This clone was detected a few times. The rearrangement uses TRBV30 and TRBJ2-1; 7 bases line up with TRBD2. Germline CDR1 GTSNPN, CDR2 SVGIG (reference sequence). The trim removed 3 bases at V and 0 bases at J, leaving 5 bases unmatched. CDR3 size: 15 residues. In DNA form, the CDR3 reads TGTGCCTGGAGCGGGTGGGGGGGCTCCTACAATGAGCAGTTCTTC. Its protein is CAWSGWGGSYNEQFF.

This clone has more than one count but fewer than ten. The chain recombines TRBV4-1 with TRBJ2-7, with D uncertain. CDR3 length: 13 residues. V lost 1 base, J lost 2 bases, and 6 bases lay in between. Germline values: CDR1 MGHRA, CDR2 YSYEKL. DNA of the CDR3: TGCGCCAGCAGCCAAGGACCGGCCTACGAGCAGTACTTC. Encoded protein: CASSQGPAYEQYF.

The chain uses TRBV28 and TRBJ2-5; 8 bases align to TRBD1. Trimming took 8 bases from V and 5 from J; bases not matched to a gene: 1. CDR1 and CDR2 (germline): MDHEN, SYDVKM. The CDR3 extends over 11 amino acids. CDR3 sequence: CASYRGETQYF. Written as DNA, the CDR3 is TGTGCCAGCTACAGGGGGGAGACCCAGTACTTC.

The rearrangement uses TRBV27 and TRBJ2-7; perhaps D is TRBD1 or TRBD2 (5 bases each). The CDR3 runs to 14 residues. Germline lookup yields CDR1 MNHEY and CDR2 SMNVEV (reference sequence). V lost 2 bases and J lost 5, with 13 bases in between. The CDR3 loop is CASSLGRAGNEQYF. The CDR3 DNA reads as TGTGCCAGCAGTTTAGGCAGGGCGGGTAACGAGCAGTACTTC.

This clone showed up just a few times. The chain links TRBV7-9 to TRBJ2-7; D not resolved. Per germline, CDR1 SEHNR and CDR2 FQNEAQ (reference sequence). V was clipped by 5 bases and J by 0 bases, with 17 bases between them. The CDR3 is 16 residues long. CDR3 region: CASSPLRVPYSYEQYF. The CDR3 DNA reads as TGTGCCAGCAGCCCCCTAAGGGTTCCATACTCCTACGAGCAGTACTTC.

This clone was seen only a few times. The chain carries TRBV6-5 and TRBJ2-2, with D maybe TRBD2 (5 bases). Trimming pared 0 bases from V and 7 bases from J, leaving 9 bases between. The CDR3 loop spans 14 amino acids. Germline V lookup: CDR1 MNHEY, CDR2 SVGAGI. The CDR3 here is CASSYSLAGGELFF. CDR3 bases: TGTGCCAGCAGTTACTCGTTGGCGGGCGGGGAGCTGTTTTTT.

About this clone itself: The same CDR3 also results from other DNA sequences found in this sample. The chain combines TRBV9 with TRBJ2-7; D perhaps matches TRBD1 (5 bases). V lost 0 bases and J lost 2, with 9 bases in between. Germline-derived CDR1 and CDR2 are SGDLS and YYNGEE. The CDR3 consists of 14 residues. CDR3: CASSVADSPYEQYF. In DNA, the CDR3 is TGTGCCAGCAGCGTAGCAGACAGCCCCTACGAGCAGTACTTC.

The V call is TRBV7-9, the J call TRBJ2-4; D not certain. The CDR3 is made up of 14 amino acids. V lost 5 bases and J 11 bases, leaving 19 bases between the germline ends. Germline-derived CDR1 and CDR2 are SEHNR and FQNEAQ (reference sequence). CDR3 loop: CASSPASAPYFQYF. Written as DNA, the CDR3 is TGTGCCAGCAGCCCAGCATCGGCTCCTTATTTTCAGTACTTC.